This T cell receptor (beta chain) was recovered during a study of T cell clones after liver transplantation. TCRdb's copy holds only in-frame clones and misses some; the assay was immunoSEQ multiplex PCR. The sample has some 60,000 clones, 70% to 80% seen once. The receptor was derived from a human patient who received a liver transplant. Some T cells may be graft donor cells. The specimen comprised CD4+ T cells from blood, sampled at the approximately 16-month timepoint.

CDR3: CASIAGGSGNTIYF. CDR3 in DNA: TGTGCCAGTATAGCAGGGGGCTCTGGAAACACCATATATTTT. This chain connects TRBV19 to TRBJ1-3, with 7 bases matching TRBD1. Germline V gene sequence: CDR1 LNHDA, CDR2 SQIVND (reference sequence). This CDR3 contains 14 residues. The V and J ends lost 7 bases and 0 bases, in that order; junction bases with no gene match: 3.